The 10 T cell receptor beta chains below all came from one sample that was sequenced in a study of cytomegalovirus exposure and HLA in healthy donors. The PCR ran on 60 Vbeta and 13 Jbeta primers. The assay was immunoSEQ multiplex PCR, and TCRdb's table has in-frame clones only and misses some. Seen here are 150,000 to 200,000 clones, roughly 82% observed once, and the top ten hold 1.5%. The specimen was PBMCs. The receptors were sampled from a girl aged 10-17 years in good health and CMV-seropositive.

The J gene is TRBJ2-7, the V gene TRBV9; possible D gene TRBD1, 6 bases. The ends were cut back, 2 bases at V and 3 bases at J, with 15 bases in the middle. CDR1 is SGDLS and CDR2 is YYNGEE in the germline V gene. The CDR3 has 15 residues. The CDR3 protein is CASSVAPDSYYEQYF. The CDR3 coding sequence is TGTGCCAGCAGCGTTGCCCCGGACAGTTACTACGAGCAGTACTTC.

The CDR3 protein is CASGGHGSNEQFF. The CDR3 nucleotides are TGTGCCAGTGGGGGCCATGGGTCCAATGAGCAGTTCTTC. The chain carries TRBV2 and TRBJ2-1; the D gene is possibly TRBD1 (6 bases). Trimming stripped 9 bases from V and 6 bases from J, with 15 bases between. The CDR3 contains 13 residues. Germline loops: CDR1 SNHLY, CDR2 FYNNEI. Filled out from reference TRBV2 and TRBJ2-1, the complete variable domain reads EPEVTQTPSHQVTQMGQEVILRCVPISNHLYFYWYRQILGQKVEFLVSFYNNEISEKSEIFDDQFSVERPDGSNFTLKIRSTKLEDSAMYFCASGGHGSNEQFFGPGTRLTVL.

This chain joins TRBV10-3 and TRBJ2-7; D remains ambiguous. CDR1 and CDR2 (germline): ENHRY, SYGVKD. V dropped 6 bases and J dropped 0 bases, with 6 bases sitting between them. The CDR3 is 12 residues long. Here the CDR3 reads CAIRRSSYEQYF. In DNA, the CDR3 is TGTGCCATCAGGCGAAGCTCCTACGAGCAGTACTTC.

The chain links TRBV5-1 to TRBJ2-1, with 11 bases lining up with TRBD2. With 1 base clipped from V and 8 bases from J, the junction kept 5 bases outside the gene matches. This CDR3 has 15 amino acids. CDR1 and CDR2 (germline): SGHRS, YFSETQ. As DNA, the CDR3 is TGCGCCAGCAGCTTGAATACTAGCGGGAGTGATGAGCAGTTCTTC. This gives the protein CASSLNTSGSDEQFF.

V is TRBV5-1 and J is TRBJ2-3, with 8 bases matching TRBD1. The ends lost 3 bases at V and 0 bases at J; junction bases unmatched: 6. Germline V gives CDR1 SGHRS, CDR2 YFSETQ. The CDR3 has 16 amino acids. The CDR3 nucleotides are TGCGCCAGCAGCTCCCAGGGGGCTCGTAGCACAGATACGCAGTATTTT. Translating gives CASSSQGARSTDTQYF.

The gene calls are TRBV27 and TRBJ1-1, with D perhaps matching TRBD1 (6 bases). This CDR3 has 13 amino acids. Per the germline V gene, CDR1 is MNHEY and CDR2 is SMNVEV (reference sequence). V was shortened by 6 bases and J by 8 bases, with 16 bases between the two germline ends. The chain's CDR3 is CASSNLQGEEAFF. CDR3 nucleotide sequence: TGTGCCAGCAGCAACCTACAGGGTGAGGAAGCTTTCTTT.

This chain connects TRBV18 to TRBJ2-7; 10 bases map to TRBD2. Losses at the gene ends were 2 bases for V and 7 bases for J; bases not matched to a gene: 5. Germline V gene sequence: CDR1 KGHSH, CDR2 LQKENI. The CDR3 has 14 residues. The CDR3 DNA is TGTGCCAGCTCACCATCGTCTAGCGGGGGTGAGCAGTACTTC. This encodes CASSPSSSGGEQYF. Supplemented by reference TRBV18 and TRBJ2-7, the full variable domain reads NAGVMQNPRHLVRRRGQEARLRCSPMKGHSHVYWYRQLPEEGLKFMVYLQKENIIDESGMPKERFSAEFPKEGPSILRIQQVVRGDSAAYFCASSPSSSGGEQYFGPGTRLTVT.

The chain uses TRBV27 and TRBJ2-7; D not certain. This CDR3 is 13 amino acids long. CDR1 is MNHEY and CDR2 is SMNVEV in the germline V gene (reference sequence). Trimming left V 2 bases short and J 5 bases short, with 10 bases between. CDR3 amino acids: CASSLAAANEQYF. In DNA, the CDR3 is TGTGCCAGCAGTTTAGCCGCGGCCAACGAGCAGTACTTC.

J is TRBJ2-3 and V is TRBV7-8; D is ambiguous. The CDR3 runs to 13 residues. V lost 7 bases and J lost 0, with 8 bases in between. Germline CDR1 is SGHVS and CDR2 is FQNEAQ. The CDR3 here is CASIKHSTDTQYF. Here the CDR3 DNA reads TGTGCCAGCATTAAACACAGCACAGATACGCAGTATTTT.

This clone has a handful of counts. The rearrangement links TRBV4-3 to TRBJ1-1; the D gene is possibly TRBD1 (5 bases). CDR3 length: 15 residues. The V gene's germline CDR1 is LGHNA and CDR2 YSLEER. The V and J ends lost 2 bases and 10 bases respectively, with 20 bases between them. The CDR3 DNA follows: TGCGCCAGCAGCCAAATCCGGGAGGACGGGGGTCGAGCTTTCTTT. This translates into CASSQIREDGGRAFF.